This T cell receptor beta chain was retrieved from a study of T cell responses to AZD1222 COVID-19 vaccine. This clone was picked up one time. TCRdb keeps only in-frame clones here, not all; method: immunoSEQ multiplex PCR. The sample includes more than 95,000 clones, approximately 88% seen only once; the top ten take more than 20%. The V gene's germline CDR1 is SGDLS and CDR2 YYNGEE. Trimming shortened V by 4 bases and J by 5 bases, and 19 bases separated the two germline ends. The CDR3 extends over 16 amino acids. The chain combines TRBV9 with TRBJ2-1; D gene unclear. The sequences come from peripheral blood, collected on day 0 of AZD1222 vaccination. This receptor was identified in an adult in good health. CDR3 sequence (DNA): TGTGCCAGCAGCTCCTCTCCAGTCATCGTCAACAATGAGCAGTTCTTC. Translating it yields CASSSSPVIVNNEQFF.